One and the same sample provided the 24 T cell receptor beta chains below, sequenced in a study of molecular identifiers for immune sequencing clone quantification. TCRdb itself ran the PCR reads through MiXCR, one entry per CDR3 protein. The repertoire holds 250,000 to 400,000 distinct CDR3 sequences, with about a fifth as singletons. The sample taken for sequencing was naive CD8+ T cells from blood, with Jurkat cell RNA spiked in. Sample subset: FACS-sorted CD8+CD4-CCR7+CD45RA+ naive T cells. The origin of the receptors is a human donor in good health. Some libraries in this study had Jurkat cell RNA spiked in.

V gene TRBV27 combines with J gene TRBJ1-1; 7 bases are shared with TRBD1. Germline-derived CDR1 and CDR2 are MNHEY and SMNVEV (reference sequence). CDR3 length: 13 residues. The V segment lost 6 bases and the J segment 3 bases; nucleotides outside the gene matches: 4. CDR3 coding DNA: TGTGCCAGCAGAACAGGGGCGGACACTGAAGCTTTCTTT. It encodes CASRTGADTEAFF.

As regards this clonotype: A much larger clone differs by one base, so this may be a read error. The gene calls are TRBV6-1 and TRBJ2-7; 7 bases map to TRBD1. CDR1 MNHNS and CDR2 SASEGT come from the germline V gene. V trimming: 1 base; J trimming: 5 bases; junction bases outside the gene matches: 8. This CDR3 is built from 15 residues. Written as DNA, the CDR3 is TGTGCCAGCAGTGAAGAGGCTTCACAGGGGCACGAGCAGTACTTC. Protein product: CASSEEASQGHEQYF.

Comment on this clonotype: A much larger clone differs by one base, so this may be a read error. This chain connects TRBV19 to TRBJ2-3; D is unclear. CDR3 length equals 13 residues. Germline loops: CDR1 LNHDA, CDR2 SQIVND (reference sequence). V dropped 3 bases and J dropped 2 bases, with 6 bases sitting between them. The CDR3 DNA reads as TGTGCCAGTAGTATGCCAGCCACAGATACGCAGTATTTT. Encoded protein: CASSMPATDTQYF. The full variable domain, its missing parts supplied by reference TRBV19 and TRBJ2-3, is DGGITQSPKYLFRKEGQNVTLSCEQNLNHDAMYWYRQDPGQGLRLIYYSQIVNDFQKGDIAEGYSVSREKKESFPLTVTSAQKNPTAFYLCASSMPATDTQYFGPGTRLTVL.

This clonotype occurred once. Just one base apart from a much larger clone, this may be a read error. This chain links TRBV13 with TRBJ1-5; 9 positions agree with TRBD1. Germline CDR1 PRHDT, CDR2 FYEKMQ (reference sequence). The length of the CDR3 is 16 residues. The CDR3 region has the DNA TGTGCCAGCAGCTTAGGCCTAACAGGGGGCGGTCAGTCCCAGCATTTT. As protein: CASSLGLTGGGQSQHF.

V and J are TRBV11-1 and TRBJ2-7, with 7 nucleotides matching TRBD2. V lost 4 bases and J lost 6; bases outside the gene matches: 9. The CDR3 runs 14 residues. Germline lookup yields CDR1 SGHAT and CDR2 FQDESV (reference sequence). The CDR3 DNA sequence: TGTGCCAGCAGCTCAGCGAGCGGGACCTTCGAGCAGTACTTC. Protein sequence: CASSSASGTFEQYF.

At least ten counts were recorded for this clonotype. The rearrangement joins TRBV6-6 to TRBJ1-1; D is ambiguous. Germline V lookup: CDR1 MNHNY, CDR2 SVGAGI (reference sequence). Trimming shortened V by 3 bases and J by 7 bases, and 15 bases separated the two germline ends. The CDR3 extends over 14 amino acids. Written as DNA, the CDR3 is TGTGCCAGCAGTTATTTTGTCAGCACCGATGAAGCTTTCTTT. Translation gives CASSYFVSTDEAFF.

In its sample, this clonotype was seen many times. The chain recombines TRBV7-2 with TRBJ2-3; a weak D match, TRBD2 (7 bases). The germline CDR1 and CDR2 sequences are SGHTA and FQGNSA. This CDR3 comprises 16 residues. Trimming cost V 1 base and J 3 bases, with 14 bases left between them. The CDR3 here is CASSLEWGGVTDTQYF. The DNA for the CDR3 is TGTGCCAGCAGCTTAGAGTGGGGGGGCGTTACAGATACGCAGTATTTT.

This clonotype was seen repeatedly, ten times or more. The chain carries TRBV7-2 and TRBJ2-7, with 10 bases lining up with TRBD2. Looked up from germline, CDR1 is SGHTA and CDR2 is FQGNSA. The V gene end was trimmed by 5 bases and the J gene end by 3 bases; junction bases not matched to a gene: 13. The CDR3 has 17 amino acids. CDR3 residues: CASSPPASGSLFYEQYF. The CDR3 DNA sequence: TGTGCCAGCAGCCCCCCCGCTAGCGGGAGCTTGTTCTACGAGCAGTACTTC.

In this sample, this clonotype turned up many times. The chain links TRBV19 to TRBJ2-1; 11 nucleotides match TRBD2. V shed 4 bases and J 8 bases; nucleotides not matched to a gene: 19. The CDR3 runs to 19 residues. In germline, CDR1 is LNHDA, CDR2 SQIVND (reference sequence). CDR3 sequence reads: CASSTGPLLAGAPGDEQFF. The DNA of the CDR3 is TGTGCCAGTAGTACCGGACCCTTACTAGCGGGGGCCCCGGGGGATGAGCAGTTCTTC.

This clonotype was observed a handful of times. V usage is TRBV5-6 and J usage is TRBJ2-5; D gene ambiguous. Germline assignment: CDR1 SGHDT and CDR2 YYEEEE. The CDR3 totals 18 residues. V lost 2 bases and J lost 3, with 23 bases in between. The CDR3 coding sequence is TGTGCCAGCAGCTTTCGCACGTCGTCTCGCGGAAAAAAAGAGACCCAGTACTTC. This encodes CASSFRTSSRGKKETQYF.

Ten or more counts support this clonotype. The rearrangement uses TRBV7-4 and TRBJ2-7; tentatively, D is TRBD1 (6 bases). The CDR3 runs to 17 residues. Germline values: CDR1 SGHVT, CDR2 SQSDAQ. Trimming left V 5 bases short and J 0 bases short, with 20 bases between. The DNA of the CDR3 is TGTGCCAGCAGCCTACCGGAAGACAGGTCTAGCTCCTACGAGCAGTACTTC. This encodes CASSLPEDRSSSYEQYF.

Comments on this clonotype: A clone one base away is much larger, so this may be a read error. This CDR3 is CASSVAAGTDTQYF. CDR3 DNA sequence: TGTGCCAGCAGCGTAGCGGCGGGCACAGATACGCAGTATTTT. The chain combines TRBV7-9 with TRBJ2-3, with TRBD2 as a possible D gene (6 bases). The CDR3 runs 14 residues. Germline CDR1 reads SEHNR; CDR2 reads FQNEAQ (reference sequence).

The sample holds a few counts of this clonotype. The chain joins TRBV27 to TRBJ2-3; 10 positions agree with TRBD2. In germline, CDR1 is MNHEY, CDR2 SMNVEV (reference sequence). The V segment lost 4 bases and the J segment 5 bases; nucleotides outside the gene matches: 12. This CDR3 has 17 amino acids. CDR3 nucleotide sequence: TGTGCCAGCAGTTATGCGGGGGTAGCGGGAGGTCGAGATACGCAGTATTTT. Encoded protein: CASSYAGVAGGRDTQYF.

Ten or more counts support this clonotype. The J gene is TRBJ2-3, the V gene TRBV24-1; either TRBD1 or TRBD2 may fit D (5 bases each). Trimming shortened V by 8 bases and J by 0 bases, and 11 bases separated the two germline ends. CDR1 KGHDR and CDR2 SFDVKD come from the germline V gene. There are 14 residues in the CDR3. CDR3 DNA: TGTGCCACCAAAGAAGGGGAGAGCACAGATACGCAGTATTTT. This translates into CATKEGESTDTQYF.

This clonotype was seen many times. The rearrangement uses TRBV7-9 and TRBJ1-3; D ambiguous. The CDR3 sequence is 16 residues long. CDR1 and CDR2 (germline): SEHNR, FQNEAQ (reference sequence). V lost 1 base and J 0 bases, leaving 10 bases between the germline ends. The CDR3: CASSLVGYISGNTIYF. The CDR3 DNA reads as TGTGCCAGCAGCTTAGTCGGTTATATCTCTGGAAACACCATATATTTT.

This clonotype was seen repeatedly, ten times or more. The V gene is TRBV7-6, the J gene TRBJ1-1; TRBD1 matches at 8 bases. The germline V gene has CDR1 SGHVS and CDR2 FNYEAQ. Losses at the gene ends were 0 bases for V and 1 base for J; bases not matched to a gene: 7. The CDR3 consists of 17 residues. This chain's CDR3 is CASSLARGQGKNTEAFF. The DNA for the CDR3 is TGTGCCAGCAGCTTAGCGCGAGGACAGGGTAAGAACACTGAAGCTTTCTTT. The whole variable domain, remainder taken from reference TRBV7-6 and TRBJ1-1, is GAGVSQSPRYKVTKRGQDVALRCDPISGHVSLYWYRQALGQGPEFLTYFNYEAQQDKSGLPNDRFSAERPEGSISTLTIQRTEQRDSAMYRCASSLARGQGKNTEAFFGQGTRLTVV.

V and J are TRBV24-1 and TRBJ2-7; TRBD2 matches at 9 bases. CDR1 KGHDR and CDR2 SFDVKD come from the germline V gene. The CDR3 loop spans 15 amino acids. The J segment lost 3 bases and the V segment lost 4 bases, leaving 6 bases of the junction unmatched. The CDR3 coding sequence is TGTGCCACCAGTGACCCGACTAGCGGAGTCTACGAGCAGTACTTC. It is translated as CATSDPTSGVYEQYF.

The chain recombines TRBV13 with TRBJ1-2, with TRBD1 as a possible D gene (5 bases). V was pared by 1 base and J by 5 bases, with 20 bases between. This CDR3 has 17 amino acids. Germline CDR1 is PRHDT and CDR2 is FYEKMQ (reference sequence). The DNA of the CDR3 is TGTGCCAGCAGCTTAGTGGGGGTCCCCGATCCATCTTATGGCTACACCTTC. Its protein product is CASSLVGVPDPSYGYTF. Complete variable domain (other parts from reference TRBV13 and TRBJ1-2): AAGVIQSPRHLIKEKRETATLKCYPIPRHDTVYWYQQGPGQDPQFLISFYEKMQSDKGSIPDRFSAQQFSDYHSELNMSSLELGDSALYFCASSLVGVPDPSYGYTFGSGTRLTVV.

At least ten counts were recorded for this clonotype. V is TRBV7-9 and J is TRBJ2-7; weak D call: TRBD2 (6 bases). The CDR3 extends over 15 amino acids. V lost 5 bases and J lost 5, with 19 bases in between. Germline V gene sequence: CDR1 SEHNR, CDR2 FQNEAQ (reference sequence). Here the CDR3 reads CASSPGLGDLHEQYF. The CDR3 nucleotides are TGTGCCAGCAGCCCAGGTCTTGGGGACTTACACGAGCAGTACTTC.

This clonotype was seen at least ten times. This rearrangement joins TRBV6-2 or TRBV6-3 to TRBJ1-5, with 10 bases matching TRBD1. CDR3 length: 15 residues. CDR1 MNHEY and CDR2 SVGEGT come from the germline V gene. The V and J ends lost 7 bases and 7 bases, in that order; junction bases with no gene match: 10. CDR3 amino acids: CASTQVGQGEQPQHF. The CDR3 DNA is TGTGCCAGCACCCAGGTCGGACAGGGGGAACAGCCCCAGCATTTT.

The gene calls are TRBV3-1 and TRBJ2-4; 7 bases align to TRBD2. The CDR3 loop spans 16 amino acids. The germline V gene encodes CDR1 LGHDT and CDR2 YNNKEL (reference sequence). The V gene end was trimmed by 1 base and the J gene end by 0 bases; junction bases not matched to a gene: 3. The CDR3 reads CASSQGGGGAKNIQYF. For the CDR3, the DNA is TGTGCCAGCAGCCAAGGGGGCGGGGGAGCCAAAAACATTCAGTACTTC. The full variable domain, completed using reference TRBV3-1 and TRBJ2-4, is DTAVSQTPKYLVTQMGNDKSIKCEQNLGHDTMYWYKQDSKKFLKIMFSYNNKELIINETVPNRFSPKSPDKAHLNLHINSLELGDSAVYFCASSQGGGGAKNIQYFGAGTRLSVL.

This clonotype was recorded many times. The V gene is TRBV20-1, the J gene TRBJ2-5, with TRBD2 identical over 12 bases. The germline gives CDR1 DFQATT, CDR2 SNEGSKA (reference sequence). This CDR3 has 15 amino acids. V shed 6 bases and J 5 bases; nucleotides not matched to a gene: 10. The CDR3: CSAPGLAGLGETQYF. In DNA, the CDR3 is TGCAGTGCCCCGGGACTAGCGGGCCTTGGGGAGACCCAGTACTTC.

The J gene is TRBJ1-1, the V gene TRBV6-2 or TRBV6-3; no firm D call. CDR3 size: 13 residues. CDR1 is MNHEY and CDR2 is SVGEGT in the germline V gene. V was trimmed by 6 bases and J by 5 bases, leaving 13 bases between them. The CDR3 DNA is TGTGCCAGCAGAATGGAGGAGTGGACTGAAGCTTTCTTT. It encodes CASRMEEWTEAFF.

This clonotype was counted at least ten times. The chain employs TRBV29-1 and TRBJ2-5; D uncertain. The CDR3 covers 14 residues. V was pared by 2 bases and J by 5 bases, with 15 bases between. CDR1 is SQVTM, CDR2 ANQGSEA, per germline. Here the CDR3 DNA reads TGCAGCGTTGAAAGGCAGAACCCAAGGGAGACCCAGTACTTC. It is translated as CSVERQNPRETQYF. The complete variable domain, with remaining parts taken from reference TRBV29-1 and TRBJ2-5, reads SAVISQKPSRDICQRGTSLTIQCQVDSQVTMMFWYRQQPGQSLTLIATANQGSEATYESGFVIDKFPISRPNLTFSTLTVSNMSPEDSSIYLCSVERQNPRETQYFGPGTRLLVL.